The rows below give T cell receptor beta chains drawn from one sample of a study of shared clonotypes between healthy human individuals. Data came from immunoSEQ multiplex PCR; TCRdb stores just in-frame clones and leaves some out. The sample lists roughly 2 million clones, more than 90% occurring once. The sample comprised naive CD4+ T cells sorted from blood. These receptors came from a man between 18 and 35 years old in good health. Each CDR3 is given with its conserved first and last residue. A D gene is named only where the DNA matches it firmly. Clone size is given for some rows only: seen once, a few or many times, or a class if the clone is expanded.

j_call | v_call | clone_size | d_call | cdr3_nt | cdr3_aa
TRBJ2-5 | TRBV11-1 | NA | TRBD2 | TGTGCCAGCCGAGCGGGGGGCCCCCGGGAGACCCAGTACTTC | CASRAGGPRETQYF
TRBJ1-3 | TRBV9 | NA | NA | TGTGCCAGCAGCGTAGGTCCGGGCCTCTCTGGAAACACCATATATTTT | CASSVGPGLSGNTIYF
TRBJ2-2 | TRBV2 | NA | TRBD1 | TGTGCCAGAAAGGGACAGCAGAACACCGGGGAGCTGTTTTTT | CARKGQQNTGELFF
TRBJ2-7 | TRBV7-9 | NA | NA | TGTGCCAGCAGCTTACTGGGGTCCACCTACGAGCAGTACTTC | CASSLLGSTYEQYF
TRBJ2-5 | TRBV7-8 | NA | NA | TGTGCCAGCAGCTTAGGCAGGGGAGAGACCCAGTACTTC | CASSLGRGETQYF
TRBJ2-2 | TRBV7-7 | NA | NA | TGTGCTAGCAGCTTAGAGGGACTCACCGGGGAGCTGTTTTTT | CASSLEGLTGELFF
TRBJ2-7 | TRBV4-3 | once | TRBD2 | TGCGCCAGCAGCCAGGGGACTAGCGGGATCTACGAGCAGTACTTC | CASSQGTSGIYEQYF
TRBJ1-1 | TRBV5-1 | once | TRBD1 | TGCGCCAGCAGCGAGGGACAGAAGACTGAAGCTTTCTTT | CASSEGQKTEAFF
TRBJ2-2 | TRBV6-1 | once | NA | TGTGCCAGCAGTGAACGAACCGACATTTACACCGGGGAGCTGTTTTTT | CASSERTDIYTGELFF
TRBJ2-2 | TRBV28 | NA | TRBD1 | TGTGCCAGCAGCCCGACAGGGATAAGGCGGACCGGGGAGCTGTTTTTT | CASSPTGIRRTGELFF
TRBJ2-2 | TRBV6-6 | NA | TRBD2 | TGTGCCAGCAGTTCCCTAACCGGGAGGGCCTCCGGGGAGCTGTTTTTT | CASSSLTGRASGELFF
TRBJ1-2 | TRBV18 | NA | NA | TGTGCCAGCTCACCGACTTACGCCTCGGACTATGGCTACACCTTC | CASSPTYASDYGYTF
TRBJ2-7 | TRBV28 | NA | NA | TGTGCCAGCAGTATTCTCTCGGGGGGCGGGAACGAGCAGTACTTC | CASSILSGGGNEQYF
TRBJ2-1 | TRBV5-1 | NA | NA | TGCGCCAGCAGCTTGGAACCATCTCATGAGCAGTTCTTC | CASSLEPSHEQFF